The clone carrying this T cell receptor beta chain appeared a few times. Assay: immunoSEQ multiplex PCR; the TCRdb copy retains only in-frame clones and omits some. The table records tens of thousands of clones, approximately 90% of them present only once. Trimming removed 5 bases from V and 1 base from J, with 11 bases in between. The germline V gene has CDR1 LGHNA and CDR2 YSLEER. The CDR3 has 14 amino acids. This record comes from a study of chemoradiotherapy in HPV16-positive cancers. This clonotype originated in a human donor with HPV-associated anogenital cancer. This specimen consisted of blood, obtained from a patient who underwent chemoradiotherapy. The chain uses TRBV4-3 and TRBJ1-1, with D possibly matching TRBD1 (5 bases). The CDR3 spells CASSKAGGNTEAFF. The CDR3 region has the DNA TGCGCCAGCAGCAAGGCCGGGGGGAACACTGAAGCTTTCTTT.